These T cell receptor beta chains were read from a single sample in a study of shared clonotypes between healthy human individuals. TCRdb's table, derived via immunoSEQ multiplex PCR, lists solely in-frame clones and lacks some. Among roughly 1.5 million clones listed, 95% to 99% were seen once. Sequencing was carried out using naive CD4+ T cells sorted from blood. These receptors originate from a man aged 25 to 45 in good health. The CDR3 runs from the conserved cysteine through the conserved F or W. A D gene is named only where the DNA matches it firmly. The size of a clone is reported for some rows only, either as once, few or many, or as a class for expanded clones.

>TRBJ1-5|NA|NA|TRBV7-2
TGTGCCAGCAGCCCGCAGCCGGGGGACACTAATCAGCCCCAGCATTTT
CASSPQPGDTNQPQHF
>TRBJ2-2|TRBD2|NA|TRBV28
TGTGCCAGCAGTTTATTCGGACTAGCGGGAGTCCCCGGGGAGCTGTTTTTT
CASSLFGLAGVPGELFF
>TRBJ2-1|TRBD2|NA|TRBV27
TGTGCCACCTGTAGAACCGGGACTAGCGGACACAATGAGCAGTTCTTC
CATCRTGTSGHNEQFF
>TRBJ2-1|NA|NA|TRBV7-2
TGTGCCAGCAGGCGGGTGACAGGAACCTACAATGAGCAGTTCTTC
CASRRVTGTYNEQFF
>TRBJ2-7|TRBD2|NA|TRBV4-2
TGTGCCAGCAGCCAAGCAGGAAGGACTAGCGTTGGTAAGCAGTACTTC
CASSQAGRTSVGKQYF
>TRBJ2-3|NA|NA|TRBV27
TGTGCCAGCAGTCAACACGGGACAGATACGCAGTATTTT
CASSQHGTDTQYF
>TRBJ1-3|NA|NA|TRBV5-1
TGCGCCAGCAGCAAAGATGTGACCTTCTCTGGAAACACCATATATTTT
CASSKDVTFSGNTIYF
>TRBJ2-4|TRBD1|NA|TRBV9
TGTGCCAGCAGCGTAGTGGGACAGGGACTTCAGTACTTC
CASSVVGQGLQYF
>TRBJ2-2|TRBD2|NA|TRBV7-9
TGTGCCAGCAGCTTTAGCCTAGCGGGAGGGGTGTACACCGGGGAGCTGTTTTTT
CASSFSLAGGVYTGELFF
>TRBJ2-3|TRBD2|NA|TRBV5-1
TGCGCCAGCAGCTTGGCGGGGACTAGCGGCACAGATACGCAGTATTTT
CASSLAGTSGTDTQYF
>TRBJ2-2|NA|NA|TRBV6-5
TGTGCCAGCAGTTACTGGCGGCAGAACACCGGGGAGCTGTTTTTT
CASSYWRQNTGELFF
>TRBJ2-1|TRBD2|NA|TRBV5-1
TGCGCCAGCAGCTTGGGGCCGGGAGGAGGGTACAATGAGCAGTTCTTC
CASSLGPGGGYNEQFF
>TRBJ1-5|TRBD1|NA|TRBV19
TGTGCCAGTAGCAGTGACAGGGGCAAACAGCCCCAGCATTTT
CASSSDRGKQPQHF
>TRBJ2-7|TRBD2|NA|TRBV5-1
TGCGCCAGCAGCTTGTTAATTGGCGGGAGCGGGGGAGAGCAGTACTTC
CASSLLIGGSGGEQYF
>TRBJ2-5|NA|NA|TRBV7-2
TGTGCCAGCAGACACTCAGTCTTGACCTTTCAAGAGACCCAGTACTTC
CASRHSVLTFQETQYF
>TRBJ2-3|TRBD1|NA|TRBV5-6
TGTGCCAGCAGCTTCGGTCAGGGGGTCCCAGATACGCAGTATTTT
CASSFGQGVPDTQYF
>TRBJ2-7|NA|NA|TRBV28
TGTGCCAGCAGTTCGCCCGCGCCTCCCTACGAGCAGTACTTC
CASSSPAPPYEQYF
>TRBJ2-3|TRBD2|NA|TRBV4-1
TGCGCCAGCAGCCAAGGACTAGCGGGAGTGGCAGATACGCAGTATTTT
CASSQGLAGVADTQYF
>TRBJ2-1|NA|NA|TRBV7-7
TGTGCCAGCAGCTTAGGGGTGACCCACTACAATGAGCAGTTCTTC
CASSLGVTHYNEQFF
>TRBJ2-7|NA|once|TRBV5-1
TGCGCCAGCAAGGCGGCAGGGACCTACGAGCAGTACTTC
CASKAAGTYEQYF
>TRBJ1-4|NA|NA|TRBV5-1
TGCGCCAGCAGCCAGGACACAACTAATGAAAAACTGTTTTTT
CASSQDTTNEKLFF
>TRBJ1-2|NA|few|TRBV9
TGTGCCAGCAGCGTAGGGGGGAGTTCTATGGCGAGCTACACCTTC
CASSVGGSSMASYTF
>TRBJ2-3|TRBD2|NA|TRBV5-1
TGCGCCAGCAGCTTGGGTTCTAGCGGGATTTATTACACAGATACGCAGTATTTT
CASSLGSSGIYYTDTQYF
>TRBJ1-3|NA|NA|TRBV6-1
TGTGCCAGCCAACAGGGCTCTGGAGGAAACACCATATATTTT
CASQQGSGGNTIYF
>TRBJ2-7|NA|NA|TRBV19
TGTGCCAGTAGTATAGATACGGTGGGGGGCGAGCAGTACTTC
CASSIDTVGGEQYF
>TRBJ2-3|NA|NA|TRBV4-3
TGCGCCAGCAGCCAAGATCCTAGCACAGATACGCAGTATTTT
CASSQDPSTDTQYF
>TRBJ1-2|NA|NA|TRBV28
TGTGCCAGCAGCCCACCCGGGACGATTTATGGCTACACCTTC
CASSPPGTIYGYTF
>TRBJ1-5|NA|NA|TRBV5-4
TGTGCCAGCAGCTTGCAGGGTTCGAGGCAGCCCCAGCATTTT
CASSLQGSRQPQHF
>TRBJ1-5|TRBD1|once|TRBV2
TGTGCCAGCAGAAAGGGGACAGGGGGCAATCAGCCCCAGCATTTT
CASRKGTGGNQPQHF
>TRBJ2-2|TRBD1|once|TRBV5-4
TGTGCCAGCAGCTATCAGGGGGTCGCCGGGGAGCTGTTTTTT
CASSYQGVAGELFF
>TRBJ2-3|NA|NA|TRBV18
TGTGCCAGCTCACCACTTCCAGCTAGCACAGATACGCAGTATTTT
CASSPLPASTDTQYF
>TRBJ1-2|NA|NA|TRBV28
TGTGCCAGCAGTCCCTTTGGGCCGTATGGCTACACCTTC
CASSPFGPYGYTF
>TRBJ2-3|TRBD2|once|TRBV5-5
TGTGCCAGCAGCTGGGGACTAGCGGCCAGCACAGATACGCAGTATTTT
CASSWGLAASTDTQYF
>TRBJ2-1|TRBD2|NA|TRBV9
TGTGCCAGCAGCGGGGGGACTAGCTCCTACAATGAGCAGTTCTTC
CASSGGTSSYNEQFF
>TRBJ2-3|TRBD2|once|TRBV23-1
TGCGCCAGCAGTCAACTAGCGGGGACTTTCCCAGGAACAGATACGCAGTATTTT
CASSQLAGTFPGTDTQYF
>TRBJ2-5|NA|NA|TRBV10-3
TGTGCCATCAGTGAGTCGACTTCTGAGACCCAGTACTTC
CAISESTSETQYF
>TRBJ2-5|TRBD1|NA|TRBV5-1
TGCGCCAGCAGCCGAACAGGGGGTCAAGAGACCCAGTACTTC
CASSRTGGQETQYF
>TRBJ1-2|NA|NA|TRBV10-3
TGTGCCACCCAGCAATTCCAGTCTACCGATGGCTACACCTTC
CATQQFQSTDGYTF
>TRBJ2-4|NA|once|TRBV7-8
TGTGCCAGCAGCCCCGCCCCCGACAGGTTACAGTACTTC
CASSPAPDRLQYF
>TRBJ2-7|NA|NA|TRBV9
TGTGCCAGCAGCGTAGGTTTGGCAGCCCCCACCTACGAGCAGTACTTC
CASSVGLAAPTYEQYF
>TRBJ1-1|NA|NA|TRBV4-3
TGCGCCAGCAGCCAAGATCCCTCAGGGAACACTGAAGCTTTCTTT
CASSQDPSGNTEAFF
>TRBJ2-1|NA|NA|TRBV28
TGTGCCAGCAGTCAAAAGCCCGGTCGGGGGCACAATGAGCAGTTCTTC
CASSQKPGRGHNEQFF
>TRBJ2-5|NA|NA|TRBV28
TGTGCCAGCAGTCCCGGGGGCGTGAGAGGCGAGACCCAGTACTTC
CASSPGGVRGETQYF
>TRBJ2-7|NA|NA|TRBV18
TGTGCCAGCTCACCAAGGGGGAACCCCTACGAGCAGTACTTC
CASSPRGNPYEQYF
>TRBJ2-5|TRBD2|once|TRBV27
TGTGCCAGCAGCAAATTGGGGGGGACAGAGACCCAGTACTTC
CASSKLGGTETQYF
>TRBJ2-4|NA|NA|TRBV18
TGTGCCAGCTCACCGGCACTTCTGAACAAAAACATTCAGTACTTC
CASSPALLNKNIQYF
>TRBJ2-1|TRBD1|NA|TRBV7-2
TGTGCCAGCAGCCCGGGGACAGGCTACAATGAGCAGTTCTTC
CASSPGTGYNEQFF
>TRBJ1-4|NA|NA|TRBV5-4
TGTGCCAGCAGCTTAGGTCTTAATGAAAAACTGTTTTTT
CASSLGLNEKLFF
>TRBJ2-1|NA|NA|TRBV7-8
TGTGCCAGCAGCTTCAGGACAGCATACAATGAGCAGTTCTTC
CASSFRTAYNEQFF